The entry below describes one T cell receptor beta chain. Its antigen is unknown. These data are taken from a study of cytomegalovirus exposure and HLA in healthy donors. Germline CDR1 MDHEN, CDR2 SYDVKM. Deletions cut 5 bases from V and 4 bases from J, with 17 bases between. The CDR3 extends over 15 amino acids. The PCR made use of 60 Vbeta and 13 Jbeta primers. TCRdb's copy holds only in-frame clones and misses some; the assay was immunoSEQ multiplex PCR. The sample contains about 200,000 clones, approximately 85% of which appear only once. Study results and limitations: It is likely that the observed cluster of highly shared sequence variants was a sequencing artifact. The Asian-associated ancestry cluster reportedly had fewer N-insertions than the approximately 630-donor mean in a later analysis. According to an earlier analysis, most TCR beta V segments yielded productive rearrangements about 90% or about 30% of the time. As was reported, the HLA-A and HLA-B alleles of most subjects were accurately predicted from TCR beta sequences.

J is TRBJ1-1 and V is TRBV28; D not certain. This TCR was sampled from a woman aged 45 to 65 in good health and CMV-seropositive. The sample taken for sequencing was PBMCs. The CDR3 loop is CASSPPGGRVTEAFF. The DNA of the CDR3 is TGTGCCAGCAGTCCACCGGGAGGACGTGTCACTGAAGCTTTCTTT.